The rows below give T cell receptor beta chains drawn from one sample of a study of blood T cell repertoires in COVID-19. The table came from immunoSEQ multiplex PCR; TCRdb's copy has only in-frame clones and leaves some out. Of about 400,000 clones in the sample, 88% were seen once. Material for sequencing was PBMCs or T cells enriched from blood (not recorded which). All receptors come from a woman aged 40-49 years with acute COVID-19. Each CDR3 is given with its conserved first and last residue. The order of the fields is clone size, J gene, V gene, D gene, CDR3 DNA, CDR3 protein. The D gene is left open where the match is weak. Size values are once, few and many counts, or a class for expanded clones, and some rows have none.

abundance: NA; j_gene: TRBJ1-6; v_gene: TRBV10-2; d_gene: TRBD1; CDR3nt: TGCGCCAGCACCCTCCGGGACAGGGGTAATTCACCCCTCCACTTT; CDR3aa: CASTLRDRGNSPLHF
abundance: NA; j_gene: TRBJ2-7; v_gene: TRBV27; d_gene: NA; CDR3nt: TGTGCCAGCAGTTGTAGATCCAAGTACTTC; CDR3aa: CASSCRSKYF
abundance: NA; j_gene: TRBJ2-3; v_gene: TRBV5-1; d_gene: TRBD2; CDR3nt: TGCGCCAGCAGCACGGGGGGGACAGATACGCAGTATTTT; CDR3aa: CASSTGGTDTQYF
abundance: NA; j_gene: TRBJ1-1; v_gene: TRBV5-1; d_gene: NA; CDR3nt: TGCGCCAGCAGCTTGGATCACAGAGAAGCTTTCTTT; CDR3aa: CASSLDHREAFF
abundance: NA; j_gene: TRBJ2-2; v_gene: TRBV9; d_gene: NA; CDR3nt: TGTGCCAGCACAGGCTCGAACACCGGGGAGCTGTTTTTT; CDR3aa: CASTGSNTGELFF
abundance: NA; j_gene: TRBJ1-2; v_gene: TRBV9; d_gene: TRBD1; CDR3nt: TGTGCCAGCAGCGTAGGACAGGGGTATGGCTACACCTTC; CDR3aa: CASSVGQGYGYTF
abundance: NA; j_gene: TRBJ2-5; v_gene: TRBV3-1/TRBV3-2; d_gene: NA; CDR3nt: TGTGCCAGCAGCCATGCGTCGACAGGTCTAAAGACCCAGTACTTC; CDR3aa: CASSHASTGLKTQYF
abundance: NA; j_gene: TRBJ2-7; v_gene: TRBV19; d_gene: TRBD2; CDR3nt: TGTGCCAGTAGTATCAGGTATCGGGGGGAGACCTACGAGCAGTACTTC; CDR3aa: CASSIRYRGETYEQYF
abundance: once; j_gene: TRBJ2-2; v_gene: TRBV19; d_gene: TRBD1; CDR3nt: TGTGCCAGTAGTAAAGGGACAGCATACACCGGGGAGCTGTTTTTT; CDR3aa: CASSKGTAYTGELFF
abundance: NA; j_gene: TRBJ2-5; v_gene: TRBV6-2/TRBV6-3; d_gene: TRBD2; CDR3nt: TGTGCCAGCAGTTCAGGACCGGGACTAGCGGGGGGAGAGACCCAGTACTTC; CDR3aa: CASSSGPGLAGGETQYF
abundance: NA; j_gene: TRBJ1-5; v_gene: TRBV3-1/TRBV3-2; d_gene: NA; CDR3nt: TGTGCCAGCAGCCAAGATTTACAGGTCGGCAATCAGCCCCAGCATTTT; CDR3aa: CASSQDLQVGNQPQHF
abundance: NA; j_gene: TRBJ1-5; v_gene: TRBV19; d_gene: TRBD1; CDR3nt: TGTGCCAGTAGTATCCGCGGGACAGACAATCAGCCCCAGCATTTT; CDR3aa: CASSIRGTDNQPQHF
abundance: NA; j_gene: TRBJ2-7; v_gene: TRBV5-1; d_gene: TRBD1; CDR3nt: TGCGCCAGCAGTGGACAGGGGCATTCCTACGAGCAGTACTTC; CDR3aa: CASSGQGHSYEQYF
abundance: NA; j_gene: TRBJ2-7; v_gene: TRBV6-5; d_gene: TRBD1; CDR3nt: TGTGCCAGCACCCCAGGGGGCTCCTACGAGCAGTACTTC; CDR3aa: CASTPGGSYEQYF
abundance: NA; j_gene: TRBJ1-4; v_gene: TRBV7-6; d_gene: NA; CDR3nt: TGTGCCAGCAGCTTAGAAAGGGGCGTAGGTGAAAAACTGTTTTTT; CDR3aa: CASSLERGVGEKLFF
abundance: NA; j_gene: TRBJ2-5; v_gene: TRBV7-9; d_gene: NA; CDR3nt: TGTGCCAGCAGCCCTCAGATCCAAGAGACCCAGTACTTC; CDR3aa: CASSPQIQETQYF
abundance: NA; j_gene: TRBJ2-5; v_gene: TRBV3-1/TRBV3-2; d_gene: NA; CDR3nt: TGTGCCAGCAGCCAGCGCGGTGTTGCAGAGACCCAGTACTTC; CDR3aa: CASSQRGVAETQYF
abundance: NA; j_gene: TRBJ2-5; v_gene: TRBV3-1/TRBV3-2; d_gene: TRBD2; CDR3nt: TGTGCCAGCAGCCAAGCGACTAGCGGATTCCAAGAGACCCAGTACTTC; CDR3aa: CASSQATSGFQETQYF
abundance: NA; j_gene: TRBJ1-6; v_gene: TRBV18; d_gene: TRBD1; CDR3nt: TGTGCCAGCTCACCTGAACAGGGGTCCTATAATTCACCCCTCCACTTT; CDR3aa: CASSPEQGSYNSPLHF
abundance: NA; j_gene: TRBJ2-1; v_gene: TRBV24-1; d_gene: TRBD2; CDR3nt: TGTGCCACCGCAGGGGCGGGGGGGGTTCATGAGCAGTTCTTC; CDR3aa: CATAGAGGVHEQFF
abundance: NA; j_gene: TRBJ2-4; v_gene: TRBV28; d_gene: TRBD2; CDR3nt: TGTGCCAGCAGTCCTCAAGCGGGGGGGCCAAACATTCAGTACTTC; CDR3aa: CASSPQAGGPNIQYF
abundance: NA; j_gene: TRBJ2-1; v_gene: TRBV29-1; d_gene: TRBD1; CDR3nt: TGCAGCGTTGATTTTCTGAGGGCAGGGGGATACAATGAGCAGTTCTTC; CDR3aa: CSVDFLRAGGYNEQFF
abundance: NA; j_gene: TRBJ1-2; v_gene: TRBV11-2; d_gene: TRBD1; CDR3nt: TGTGCCAGCAGCTCGGACAGGGGGTACGGCTACACCTTC; CDR3aa: CASSSDRGYGYTF
abundance: NA; j_gene: TRBJ1-1; v_gene: TRBV5-4; d_gene: NA; CDR3nt: TGTGCCAGCAGCTTAGCCCATGGCACTGAAGCTTTCTTT; CDR3aa: CASSLAHGTEAFF
abundance: few; j_gene: TRBJ1-5; v_gene: TRBV7-8; d_gene: NA; CDR3nt: TGTGCCAGCAGCTTAGGGAGCGGTTATCAGCCCCAGCATTTT; CDR3aa: CASSLGSGYQPQHF
abundance: NA; j_gene: TRBJ1-6; v_gene: TRBV19; d_gene: NA; CDR3nt: TGTGCCAGTAGTATACAGGCTATTTTGGATTCACCCCTCCACTTT; CDR3aa: CASSIQAILDSPLHF
abundance: NA; j_gene: TRBJ2-5; v_gene: TRBV12-3/TRBV12-4; d_gene: NA; CDR3nt: TGTGCCAGCAGTTTAGCCGCTGGGACTTCAGAGTACTTC; CDR3aa: CASSLAAGTSEYF
abundance: NA; j_gene: TRBJ1-1; v_gene: TRBV5-4; d_gene: TRBD1; CDR3nt: TGTGCCAGCAGCTCTGACAGGGCCACTGAAGCTTTCTTT; CDR3aa: CASSSDRATEAFF
abundance: once; j_gene: TRBJ1-3; v_gene: TRBV29-1; d_gene: NA; CDR3nt: TGCAGCGTTGGGGAGGGGGAAAACACCATATATTTT; CDR3aa: CSVGEGENTIYF
abundance: once; j_gene: TRBJ2-7; v_gene: TRBV4-1; d_gene: NA; CDR3nt: TGCGCCAGCAGCCCCCTAGGCAGGGCGCAAGGCGAGCAGTACTTC; CDR3aa: CASSPLGRAQGEQYF
abundance: NA; j_gene: TRBJ2-7; v_gene: TRBV2; d_gene: NA; CDR3nt: TGTGCCAGCAGTGAATTGGGGCCCTCCTACGAGCAGTACTTC; CDR3aa: CASSELGPSYEQYF
abundance: NA; j_gene: TRBJ2-7; v_gene: TRBV7-2; d_gene: TRBD2; CDR3nt: TGTGCCAGCAGCTCCCCGGGACTAGTCTCCTACGAGCAGTACTTC; CDR3aa: CASSSPGLVSYEQYF
abundance: NA; j_gene: TRBJ2-7; v_gene: TRBV11-2; d_gene: NA; CDR3nt: TGTGCCAGCCACAGCTTAAATGGTCCCGAGCAGTACTTC; CDR3aa: CASHSLNGPEQYF
abundance: NA; j_gene: TRBJ2-3; v_gene: TRBV7-6; d_gene: TRBD2; CDR3nt: TGTGCCAGCAGCCCAACTAGCGGGGGTTTTACAGATACGCAGTATTTT; CDR3aa: CASSPTSGGFTDTQYF
abundance: NA; j_gene: TRBJ1-5; v_gene: TRBV11-2; d_gene: NA; CDR3nt: TGTGCCAGCAGCTCCCACAGGACCCCTTATCAGCCCCAGCATTTT; CDR3aa: CASSSHRTPYQPQHF
abundance: NA; j_gene: TRBJ2-1; v_gene: TRBV11-3; d_gene: TRBD1; CDR3nt: TGTGCCAGCAGCTTAGACAGGGGGCTTTACAATGAGCAGTTCTTC; CDR3aa: CASSLDRGLYNEQFF
abundance: NA; j_gene: TRBJ2-3; v_gene: TRBV19; d_gene: NA; CDR3nt: TGTGCCAGTAGTATAGACATAAGCCCCCCAGATACGCAGTATTTT; CDR3aa: CASSIDISPPDTQYF
abundance: NA; j_gene: TRBJ1-2; v_gene: TRBV12-3/TRBV12-4; d_gene: NA; CDR3nt: TGTGCCAGCAGCTACGGACAGTACGGCTACACCTTC; CDR3aa: CASSYGQYGYTF
abundance: NA; j_gene: TRBJ1-2; v_gene: TRBV6-5; d_gene: NA; CDR3nt: TGTGCCAGCAGTTACTCGACGGGAGCAATTGGAGGGGGCTACACCTTC; CDR3aa: CASSYSTGAIGGGYTF
abundance: NA; j_gene: TRBJ2-5; v_gene: TRBV5-4; d_gene: TRBD2; CDR3nt: TGTGCCAGCAGCTTGGGGACTAGCTGGGGGGAGACCCAGTACTTC; CDR3aa: CASSLGTSWGETQYF
abundance: NA; j_gene: TRBJ1-2; v_gene: TRBV5-6; d_gene: NA; CDR3nt: TGTGCCAGCAGCTTGGCGGGCGCAGGGATCGGCTACACCTTC; CDR3aa: CASSLAGAGIGYTF
abundance: NA; j_gene: TRBJ1-5; v_gene: TRBV12-3/TRBV12-4; d_gene: NA; CDR3nt: TGTGCCAGCAGTCAAATTCGGGGGGCTCCCTATTTT; CDR3aa: CASSQIRGAPYF
abundance: NA; j_gene: TRBJ1-2; v_gene: TRBV6-5; d_gene: TRBD1; CDR3nt: TGTGCCAGCACCTCAGGGGGGTATGGCTACACCTTC; CDR3aa: CASTSGGYGYTF
abundance: once; j_gene: TRBJ2-1; v_gene: TRBV9; d_gene: NA; CDR3nt: TGTGCCAGCAATCTCCGAGACGGGTGGGGCCACAATGAGCAGTTCTTC; CDR3aa: CASNLRDGWGHNEQFF
abundance: NA; j_gene: TRBJ1-1; v_gene: TRBV11-2; d_gene: TRBD1; CDR3nt: TGTGCCAGCAGCTTAGATGCGGTGGGAATCAGGGGGGACTCTGAAGCTTTCTTT; CDR3aa: CASSLDAVGIRGDSEAFF
abundance: NA; j_gene: TRBJ1-2; v_gene: TRBV6-1; d_gene: NA; CDR3nt: TGTGCCAGCAGTGAAGATCGAGGACAGCTTTACTATGGCTACACCTTC; CDR3aa: CASSEDRGQLYYGYTF
abundance: NA; j_gene: TRBJ1-1; v_gene: TRBV2; d_gene: NA; CDR3nt: TGTGCCAGCAGTGTGGCAGGGGTTAACACTGAAGCTTTCTTT; CDR3aa: CASSVAGVNTEAFF
abundance: once; j_gene: TRBJ1-1; v_gene: TRBV16; d_gene: TRBD1; CDR3nt: TGTGCCAGCAGCCGAAAGGGACAGGGGGTCAACACTGAAGCTTTCTTT; CDR3aa: CASSRKGQGVNTEAFF